This entry concerns a single T cell receptor (beta chain). A read error may be the cause here, since a much bigger clone is one base away. The length of the CDR3 is 14 residues. CDR1 SGHDN and CDR2 FVKESK come from the germline V gene. V lost 4 bases, J lost 9 bases, and 16 bases lay in between. From the PCR reads, TCRdb re-called clones with MiXCR. The profile shows approximately 21,000 clones, about 30% of them singletons. This record belongs to a study of metastatic and nonmetastatic thyroid tumors. All patients reached thyroid surgery having received no treatment beforehand. The sequence came from a female donor with papillary thyroid cancer or a benign thyroid nodule (not recorded which). Some clones in this sample may be carry-over from other donors' samples. Sequencing was performed on tumor tissue. This chain uses TRBV14 with TRBJ2-1; TRBD1 is a possible D gene (5 bases). In nucleotides, the CDR3 is TGTGCCAGCAGCCCTCCAGGGTATTGGGGTGAGCAGTTCTTC. Translated: CASSPPGYWGEQFF.